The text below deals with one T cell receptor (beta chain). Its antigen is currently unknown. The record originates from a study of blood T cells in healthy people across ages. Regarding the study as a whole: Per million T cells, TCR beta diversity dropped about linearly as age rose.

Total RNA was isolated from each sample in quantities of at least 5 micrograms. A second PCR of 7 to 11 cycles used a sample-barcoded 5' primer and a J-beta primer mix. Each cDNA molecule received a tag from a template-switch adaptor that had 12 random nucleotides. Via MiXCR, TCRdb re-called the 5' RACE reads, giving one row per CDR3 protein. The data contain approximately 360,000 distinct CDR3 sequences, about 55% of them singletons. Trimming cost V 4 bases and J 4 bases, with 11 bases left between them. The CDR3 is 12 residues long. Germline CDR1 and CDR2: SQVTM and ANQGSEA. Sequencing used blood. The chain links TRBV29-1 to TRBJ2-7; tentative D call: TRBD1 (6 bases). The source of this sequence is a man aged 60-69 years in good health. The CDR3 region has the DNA TGCAGCGTTGCCAGGGGTGGGTACGAGCAGTACTTC. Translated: CSVARGGYEQYF.